This T cell receptor (beta chain) comes out of a study of shared clonotypes between healthy human individuals (dated by TCRdb to the early 2020s). The study in broad terms: Three men and a couple of women, aged 18 to 49 years, made up the cohort. Per donor, leukapheresis produced somewhere between about 0.94 and 9.5 billion PBMCs. To estimate repertoire size and how much clonotype sharing occurs between individuals, the study deeply sequenced the blood TCR repertoires of five healthy adults. To increase sequencing depth and limit assay-specific biases, different laboratories used diverse techniques to prepare libraries and sequence TCR repertoires. For each donor, CD4 naive and CD4 memory were each given three plates, CD8 naive was given two plates, and CD8 memory was given one plate.

The study at large found these results: Because the study included only a small number of donors, the genetic and exposure-history diversity represented was limited. Incomplete sequencing was indicated by rarefaction of sorted-subset datasets, despite the large sequencing depth. Pairwise subsampling indicated that sequencing depth was expected to affect the degree of clonotype sharing among donors. Sampling was restricted to blood, and TCR repertoires in tissue are likely to differ from TCR repertoires in blood. Larger estimated clonotype richness was generally found for naive subsets than for memory subsets. Higher generation probabilities were observed for clonotypes shared by all four sorted-subset donors than for non-shared clonotypes. About 5% of naive CD4, 3.5% of naive CD8, roughly 2.4% of memory CD4, and around 0.42% of memory CD8 clonotypes were shared across a few donors.

TCR CDR3 regions were amplified from genomic DNA by multiplex PCR using the deep immunoSEQ assay. Extracted genomic DNA from each cell subset was spread evenly across all wells of several immunoSEQ 96-well plates, with each plate serving as a replicate. For sorted subsets, approximately 200 ng of genomic DNA, equivalent to roughly 30,000 T cell genomes, went into each replicate PCR. Purified libraries were quantified with a Qubit 3.0 fluorometer, sized on a Bioanalyzer 2100, and re-quantified with the KAPA Library Quantification kit. A separate single-read 150-cycle Illumina NextSeq 550 flow cell was used to sequence each immunoSEQ 96-well plate. Per the authors' processing: Because the immunoSEQ output held only junctional sequences and lacked quality scores, the filtering could not match the filtering applied to full-length reads. To assign V/J genes and CDR3, sequences were annotated using PyIR, a Python wrapper for IgBLAST v1.9, with IMGT germline references. Reads with weak V/J assignments (E-value above 1e-6), missing CDR3, stop codons, out-of-frame junctions, or ambiguous translated residues were removed. A V3J clonotype was defined by an identical inferred V gene, J gene, and CDR3 amino acid sequence. Percentage overlap between repertoires was computed as shared unique clonotypes divided by the size of the smaller repertoire. Repertoire richness was assessed with RTK rarefaction, the Chao1 estimator, and Recon v2.1 estimates of unobserved clonotypes. Generation probabilities for all TCRbeta clonotypes obtained by the gDNA method from a handful of donors were computed using OLGA. TCRdb took this table from immuneACCESS and kept in-frame rearrangements with V and J called. Such tables lack part of the clones; where checked against another copy, unresolved V genes explain under half of the gap, and the rest is unexplained. The V and J calls and clone size come from that table; D and trimming were worked out from the DNA. For this sample the table gives millions of clones, of which over 85% were detected only once. The ten largest clones take up 0.13% to 0.15% of the sample.

Donors were healthy HIV-negative adults with no recently reported acute infections or vaccinations. Every donor was a Caucasian adult residing in Nashville, Tennessee, USA. CD4+ T cells were enriched through magnetic negative selection, after which naive cells were positively selected on CD45RA and the remaining negative fraction served as the memory subset. Blood was collected by leukapheresis, and PBMCs were isolated by Ficoll-Histopaque density gradient centrifugation and then cryopreserved in liquid nitrogen vapor phase. Purity and quantity of every magnetically sorted T cell population were checked by analytical flow cytometry. Each sorted fraction had its genomic DNA isolated and then quantified by UV absorbance on a Nanodrop 2000c. The CDR3 contains 15 residues, cysteine and phenylalanine counted. CDR3 DNA is the only sequence kept; it has 45 bases, read in frame from the first base. V loses 1 base of germline sequence and J loses 2 bases, and the interval between the two ends is 9 bases. As encoded in the germline V gene, CDR1 is MGHDK while CDR2 is SYGVNS.

With regard to this clone: Its antigen is still unknown. Within one base of it there is no much larger clone, and no base qualities were kept.

The specimen sequenced was naive CD4+ T cells sorted from blood. The sample's cell subset or site label, in plain terms: CD45RA+ positively selected. The clonotype originates from a young man in good health. This sequence uses TRBV25-1 and TRBJ2-1; TRBD2 might be the D gene, on 6 matching bases. CDR3 loop: CASSELSGAYNEQFF. The sequenced DNA: TGTGCCAGCAGTGAATTGTCGGGAGCCTACAATGAGCAGTTCTTC.